This is a list of T cell receptor beta chains from one sample in a study of tumor-infiltrating lymphocytes in primary liver carcinoma. TCRdb re-called the multiplex PCR reads through MiXCR, storing one row per CDR3 protein. Of about 190,000 distinct CDR3 sequences listed, around four fifths are singletons. The sequencing input was tumor tissue from primary liver carcinoma. The receptors here all came from a man aged 35-49 years with primary liver carcinoma and hepatitis B virus infection. Both conserved end residues are part of each CDR3. D genes are given only for firm matches. A clone size is listed for some rows: how often the clone was seen (once, few, many), or a class if it is expanded.

14,.,TRBJ2-1,TRBV29-1,few,TGCAGCGTTACCCGGGAGAGGGCGTACAATGAGCAGTTCTTC,CSVTRERAYNEQFF
15,.,TRBJ2-3,TRBV12-3/TRBV12-4,many,TGTGCCAGCAGCCGCGACCAGTCCTTCACAGATACGCAGTATTTT,CASSRDQSFTDTQYF
15,.,TRBJ1-1,TRBV30,.,TGTGCCTGGTTGGTCCAGTGGGGTAGCGGCATTGAAGCTTTCTTT,CAWLVQWGSGIEAFF
14,.,TRBJ2-1,TRBV11-1,.,TGTACCAGCAGCCCGAGACTAACGGGAGCGCTGAAGTTCTTC,CTSSPRLTGALKFF
18,TRBD1,TRBJ1-3,TRBV4-1,.,TGCGCCAGCGGCCAACCGGGACAGGGGTCGGGCACTGGAAACACCATGTATTTT,CASGQPGQGSGTGNTMYF
18,TRBD2,TRBJ2-5,TRBV4-2,.,TGTGCCAGCAGCCAAGGCCTCCGCAGCGGGAGGGCCCTGGAGACCCAGTGCTTC,CASSQGLRSGRALETQCF
14,.,TRBJ2-2,TRBV11-2,.,TGTGCCAGCAGCACAGACTCGGAGGCCGGGGAGCTGTTCTTT,CASSTDSEAGELFF
14,.,TRBJ2-5,TRBV5-6,.,TGTACCAGCAGCTTAGAGGCTAGCCAAGAGATCCAGTACTTC,CTSSLEASQEIQYF
13,.,TRBJ2-1,TRBV6-5,.,TGTGCCAGGAGTTATGCCGTATTAAATGAGCAGTTCTTC,CARSYAVLNEQFF
15,.,TRBJ2-7,TRBV29-1,.,TGCAGCGTTACCGGACCTGACAGGAATCTCTACAAGCAGTACTTC,CSVTGPDRNLYKQYF
16,TRBD2,TRBJ2-1,TRBV6-2/TRBV6-3,.,TGTGCCATCAGACCCAGGACTAGCGGGAGGACCAATGAGCAGTTCTTT,CAIRPRTSGRTNEQFF
19,TRBD1,TRBJ2-2,TRBV10-1,.,TGCGCCAGCAGTGAACTATCGGGGACAGGGGGAAGTGACACCGAGGAGCTGTTTTTT,CASSELSGTGGSDTEELFF
14,.,TRBJ1-4,TRBV4-3,.,TGCACCAGCAGCCGCGGACAGTGGGGAGAAAAACTGTTTTTT,CTSSRGQWGEKLFF
14,.,TRBJ2-2,TRBV5-4,.,TGTGCCAGCAGCTTTACCTGGTCCGCCGAGGAGCTGTTTTTT,CASSFTWSAEELFF
15,.,TRBJ1-2,TRBV2,.,TGTGCCAGCAGTGTGAGGGGTGGCGGGGGCGGTGGCTACACCTTC,CASSVRGGGGGGYTF
16,TRBD1,TRBJ2-1,TRBV4-1,.,TGCGCCAACAGCCAAGAGGCCGCGACAGGGTACAATGAGCAGTTGTTC,CANSQEAATGYNEQLF
14,.,TRBJ2-1,TRBV4-3,.,TGCGCCAGCACCCAAGGGACCAATTTCGACGAGCACTTATTC,CASTQGTNFDEHLF
12,.,TRBJ2-1,TRBV12-3/TRBV12-4,medium-sized,TGTGCCAGCAGTTTAGATAACAATGAGCAGTTCTTC,CASSLDNNEQFF
15,.,TRBJ2-4,TRBV28,.,TGTGTCACCCTCCCGGTCGGTGGAGGAGTAAACATTCACTACTTC,CVTLPVGGGVNIHYF
11,.,TRBJ2-5,TRBV5-1,.,TGCGCCAGCGCCTTCGACAAGACCCAGTACTTC,CASAFDKTQYF
16,TRBD1,TRBJ1-6,TRBV4-3,.,TGCACCAGCACCTCCTGGGACAGGGGGAGGAATTCACCCCTCCACTTT,CTSTSWDRGRNSPLHF
15,.,TRBJ2-3,TRBV29-1,few,TGCAGTGTTGAGGGCGGGGCCGGCATCACATATACGCAATATTTT,CSVEGGAGITYTQYF
16,.,TRBJ2-7,TRBV6-2/TRBV6-3,.,TGTGCCAGCAGTAATGGGCGGAGCCGTAGCTCCTACGAGCAGTACTTC,CASSNGRSRSSYEQYF
12,.,TRBJ2-7,TRBV29-1,.,TGCAGCGTGATGACAGCGGCCCACGAGCAGTACTTC,CSVMTAAHEQYF
13,TRBD1,TRBJ1-1,TRBV6-2/TRBV6-3,.,TGTCCCAGCAGAGGGGACAGCCACAGTGAAGCTTTCTTT,CPSRGDSHSEAFF
16,.,TRBJ2-6,TRBV6-5,.,TGTGCCAGCAGTTACGCTGGGTTCTCTGTGGCCAACGTCATGACTTTC,CASSYAGFSVANVMTF
15,.,TRBJ2-7,TRBV6-1,.,TGTGCCAACAGTGAAGCGCCGGGACCAGGCTACGAGCATTACTTC,CANSEAPGPGYEHYF
15,TRBD1,TRBJ1-1,TRBV29-1,.,TGCACAGTTGCAGGGGGCTGGGAGATGAACACTGAAGCTTTCTTT,CTVAGGWEMNTEAFF
15,.,TRBJ1-4,TRBV30,.,TGTGTCTGGAGGGCCGCGGGGCGGCATAATGAAAAACTGTTTTTT,CVWRAAGRHNEKLFF
16,.,TRBJ1-1,TRBV6-2/TRBV6-3,.,TGTGCCAGCACTATAATCTGGACGACGGTAATCACTGAAGCTTTCTTT,CASTIIWTTVITEAFF
16,.,TRBJ2-1,TRBV12-3/TRBV12-4,.,TGTACCAGCAATCAAGTACTAGTGGGACCGGACAATGAGCAGTTCTTC,CTSNQVLVGPDNEQFF
14,.,TRBJ1-1,TRBV29-1,.,TGCAGCGCTGATAAACGTCAGTTAATTTCTGAAGTTTTCTTT,CSADKRQLISEVFF
13,.,TRBJ2-5,TRBV29-1,.,TGCAACGATGAACTCCCCCAACAAGAGACCCAGTACTTC,CNDELPQQETQYF
11,.,TRBJ2-2,TRBV29-1,.,TGCAGCGTTGGAGTCACCAGGGAGCTGTTTTTT,CSVGVTRELFF
12,.,TRBJ2-1,TRBV5-1,.,TGCGCCAGCTGCTCCTACAGGGACGAGCAGTTCTTC,CASCSYRDEQFF
12,.,TRBJ2-7,TRBV6-1,.,TGTGCCAGCGATATGGCAGACTACGTGCACTACTTC,CASDMADYVHYF
11,.,TRBJ2-5,TRBV29-1,.,TGCAGTGTTACAGGGCCGGAGACCCAGTACTTC,CSVTGPETQYF
17,TRBD2,TRBJ2-2,TRBV4-2,.,TGTGCCAGCGGCCAAGAAGGAGCGGGAGGTCTCTCCGGGGAGCTGTTTTTT,CASGQEGAGGLSGELFF
14,.,TRBJ2-3,TRBV29-1,.,TGCAGCGTTTCACCCCTGTCCGGGGCACATACGCAGTATTTT,CSVSPLSGAHTQYF